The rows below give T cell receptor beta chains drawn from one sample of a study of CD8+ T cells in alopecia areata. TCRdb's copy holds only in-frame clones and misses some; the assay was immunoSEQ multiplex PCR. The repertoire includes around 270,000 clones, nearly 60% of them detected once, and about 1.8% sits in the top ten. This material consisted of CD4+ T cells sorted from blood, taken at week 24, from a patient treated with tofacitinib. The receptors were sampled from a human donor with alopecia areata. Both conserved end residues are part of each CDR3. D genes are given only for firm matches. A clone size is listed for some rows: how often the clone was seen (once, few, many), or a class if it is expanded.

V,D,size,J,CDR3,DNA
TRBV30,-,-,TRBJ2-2,CAWSQVGELFF,TGTGCCTGGAGTCAAGTCGGGGAGCTGTTTTTT
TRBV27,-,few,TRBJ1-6,CASSTGTGLNSPLHF,TGTGCCAGCAGTACAGGGACGGGACTTAATTCACCCCTCCACTTT
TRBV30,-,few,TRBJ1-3,CAWSVNGEDTIYF,TGTGCCTGGAGTGTGAACGGGGAGGACACCATATATTTT
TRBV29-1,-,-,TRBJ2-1,CSSMLRRNEQFF,TGCAGCTCAATGTTAAGGAGAAATGAGCAGTTCTTC
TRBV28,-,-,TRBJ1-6,CASSYRSLNSPLHF,TGTGCCAGCAGTTATCGGTCCCTGAATTCACCCCTCCACTTT
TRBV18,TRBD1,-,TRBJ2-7,CASSPGTGDYEQYF,TGTGCCAGCTCACCAGGGACAGGGGATTACGAGCAGTACTTC
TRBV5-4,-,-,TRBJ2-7,CASSLRSGGREQYF,TGTGCCAGCAGCTTGAGGAGTGGGGGAAGGGAGCAGTACTTC
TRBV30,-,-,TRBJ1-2,CAWSAGPRYGYTF,TGTGCCTGGAGTGCAGGGCCCCGCTATGGCTACACCTTC
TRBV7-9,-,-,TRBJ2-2,CASSPGWITGELFF,TGTGCCAGCAGCCCAGGGTGGATAACCGGGGAGCTGTTTTTT
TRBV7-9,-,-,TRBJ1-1,CASKRSASMNTEAFF,TGTGCCAGCAAGCGGTCAGCCTCAATGAACACTGAAGCTTTCTTT
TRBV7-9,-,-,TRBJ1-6,CASSLGGRSPLHF,TGTGCCAGCAGCTTAGGCGGGCGTTCACCCCTCCACTTT
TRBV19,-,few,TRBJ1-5,CASRGTSNQPQHF,TGTGCCAGTAGGGGCACTAGCAATCAGCCCCAGCATTTT
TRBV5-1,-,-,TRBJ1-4,CASSYGTHEEKLFF,TGCGCCAGCAGCTACGGGACACACGAGGAAAAACTGTTTTTT
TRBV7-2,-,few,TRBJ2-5,CASSLAFQETQYF,TGTGCCAGCAGCTTAGCCTTTCAAGAGACCCAGTACTTC
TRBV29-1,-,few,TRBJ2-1,CSAEGSGDTYNEQFF,TGCAGCGCCGAAGGGTCGGGGGACACCTACAATGAGCAGTTCTTC
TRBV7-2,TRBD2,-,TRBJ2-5,CASSPPSGGATETQYF,TGTGCCAGCAGCCCACCTAGCGGGGGGGCAACAGAGACCCAGTACTTC
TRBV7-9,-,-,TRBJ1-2,CASSRDSGYGYTF,TGTGCCAGCAGCCGCGACAGCGGATATGGCTACACCTTC
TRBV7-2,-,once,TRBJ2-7,CASSWNYEQYF,TGTGCCAGCAGCTGGAATTACGAGCAGTACTTC
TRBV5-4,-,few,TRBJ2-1,CASSLGGGTYNEQFF,TGTGCCAGCAGCTTAGGAGGGGGGACTTACAATGAGCAGTTCTTC
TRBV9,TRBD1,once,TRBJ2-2,CASSVVGGQAANTGELFF,TGTGCCAGCAGCGTAGTAGGGGGCCAGGCCGCGAACACCGGGGAGCTGTTTTTT
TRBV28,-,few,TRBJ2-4,CASSPWGKGVAGKNIQYF,TGTGCCAGCAGTCCCTGGGGCAAGGGGGTCGCGGGCAAAAACATTCAGTACTTC
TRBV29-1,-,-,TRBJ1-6,CSVDGGTGTGVDSPLHF,TGCAGCGTTGATGGGGGTACAGGGACGGGAGTGGATTCACCCCTCCACTTT
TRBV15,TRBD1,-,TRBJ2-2,CATSRAGGNTGGELFF,TGTGCCACCAGCAGAGCAGGGGGCAACACTGGCGGGGAGCTGTTTTTT
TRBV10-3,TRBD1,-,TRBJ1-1,CAISEPRGLDTEAFF,TGTGCCATCAGTGAGCCCAGGGGGTTAGACACTGAAGCTTTCTTT
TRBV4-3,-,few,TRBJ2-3,CASSRGGRSSTDTQYF,TGCGCCAGCAGCCGAGGCGGCCGATCTAGCACAGATACGCAGTATTTT
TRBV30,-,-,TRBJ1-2,CAWSGGRRPYGYTF,TGTGCCTGGAGTGGGGGGCGTCGTCCCTATGGCTACACCTTC
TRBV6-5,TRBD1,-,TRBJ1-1,CASSYNNRGQGEAFF,TGTGCCAGCAGTTACAATAACAGGGGGCAGGGGGAAGCTTTCTTT
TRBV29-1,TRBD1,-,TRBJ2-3,CSVDTVGDSHTDTQYF,TGCAGCGTTGATACGGTTGGGGACAGTCACACAGATACGCAGTATTTT
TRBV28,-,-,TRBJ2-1,CASSLYPSREEQFF,TGTGCCAGCAGTTTATACCCATCCCGGGAGGAGCAGTTCTTC
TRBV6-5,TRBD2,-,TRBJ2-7,CASSYGAGLYF,TGTGCCAGCAGTTACGGAGCGGGGCTTTACTTC
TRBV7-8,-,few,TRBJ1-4,CASSLGPSREKLFF,TGTGCCAGCAGCTTAGGCCCTTCGAGGGAAAAACTGTTTTTT
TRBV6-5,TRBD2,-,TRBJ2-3,CASSYSGLGSPDTQYF,TGTGCCAGCAGTTACTCGGGACTAGGGAGCCCAGATACGCAGTATTTT
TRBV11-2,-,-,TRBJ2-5,CASSLASGQETQYF,TGTGCCAGCAGCTTAGCGTCGGGACAAGAGACCCAGTACTTC
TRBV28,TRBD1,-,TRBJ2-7,CASSERQGRYEQYF,TGTGCCAGCAGCGAACGACAGGGACGCTACGAGCAGTACTTC
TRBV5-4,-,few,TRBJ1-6,CASSPGGRVYNSPLHF,TGTGCCAGCAGCCCGGGAGGCAGAGTATATAATTCACCCCTCCACTTT
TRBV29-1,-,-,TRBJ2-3,CSVKLDGYSDTQYF,TGCAGCGTCAAACTGGACGGATACTCCGATACGCAGTATTTT
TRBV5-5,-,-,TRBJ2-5,CASRPSGTRETQYF,TGTGCCAGCAGACCTTCCGGGACAAGAGAGACCCAGTACTTC
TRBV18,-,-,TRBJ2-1,CASSYGEGRYNEQFF,TGTGCCAGCTCTTACGGAGAGGGACGATACAATGAGCAGTTCTTC
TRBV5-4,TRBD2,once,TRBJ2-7,CASSAVTSGGTYEQYF,TGTGCCAGCAGCGCTGTTACTAGCGGGGGGACCTACGAGCAGTACTTC
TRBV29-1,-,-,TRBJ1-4,CSANRAESEKLFF,TGCAGCGCGAACAGGGCGGAAAGTGAAAAACTGTTTTTT
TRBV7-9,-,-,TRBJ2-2,CASSFPKYTGELFF,TGTGCCAGCAGCTTTCCCAAATACACCGGGGAGCTGTTTTTT
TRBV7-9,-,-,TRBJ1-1,CASSFPNTEAFF,TGTGCCAGCAGCTTTCCAAACACTGAAGCTTTCTTT
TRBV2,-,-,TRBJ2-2,CASSRGENTGELFF,TGTGCCAGCAGCCGGGGAGAAAACACCGGGGAGCTGTTTTTT
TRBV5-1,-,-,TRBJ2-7,CASSTGLMHSYEQYF,TGCGCCAGCAGCACGGGCCTAATGCACTCCTACGAGCAGTACTTC
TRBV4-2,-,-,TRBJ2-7,CASSQVGEGGRQYF,TGTGCCAGCAGCCAAGTAGGCGAAGGGGGGCGGCAGTACTTC
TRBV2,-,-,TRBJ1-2,CASSLRQGPGYTF,TGTGCCAGCAGTCTTCGGCAGGGCCCTGGCTACACCTTC
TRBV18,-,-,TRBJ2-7,CASSPEWAGVYEQYF,TGTGCCAGCTCACCAGAATGGGCAGGGGTCTACGAGCAGTACTTC
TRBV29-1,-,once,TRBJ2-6,CSPREGSGANVLTF,TGCAGCCCGCGAGAGGGTTCTGGGGCCAACGTCCTGACTTTC
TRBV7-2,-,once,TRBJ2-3,CASSTGHPRTDTQYF,TGTGCCAGCAGCACCGGACACCCTCGCACAGATACGCAGTATTTT
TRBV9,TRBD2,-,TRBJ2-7,CASSVAGSGGGEQYF,TGTGCCAGCAGCGTAGCTGGTAGCGGGGGTGGCGAGCAGTACTTC
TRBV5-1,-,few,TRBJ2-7,CASSSGTVGHEQYF,TGCGCCAGCAGCTCCGGGACGGTCGGGCACGAGCAGTACTTC